The clone carrying this T cell receptor (beta chain) appeared a few times. Method: immunoSEQ multiplex PCR; TCRdb's copy keeps in-frame clones and lacks some. Found here are tens of thousands of clones, roughly 87% of them singletons; the top ten hold 5% to 6.5%. This entry comes from a study of blood T cell repertoires in COVID-19. Study-level information: Italy, Spain and the United States were the sources of the convalescent and acute COVID-19 samples. T cells, B-cell-depleted T cells, or PBMCs provided the cDNA or gDNA that served as material.

Germline CDR1 is LNHDA and CDR2 is SQIVND (reference sequence). The ends lost 5 bases at V and 6 bases at J; junction bases unmatched: 3. The CDR3 runs to 15 residues. The sequence came from a woman aged 45-65 years with acute or convalescent COVID-19. Sequencing was done on a sample of peripheral blood. The rearrangement uses TRBV19 and TRBJ2-1, with 14 bases identical to TRBD2. CDR3 DNA: TGTGCCAGTAGTCTGGGACTAGCGGGAGTCAATGAGCAGTTCTTC. This translates into CASSLGLAGVNEQFF.